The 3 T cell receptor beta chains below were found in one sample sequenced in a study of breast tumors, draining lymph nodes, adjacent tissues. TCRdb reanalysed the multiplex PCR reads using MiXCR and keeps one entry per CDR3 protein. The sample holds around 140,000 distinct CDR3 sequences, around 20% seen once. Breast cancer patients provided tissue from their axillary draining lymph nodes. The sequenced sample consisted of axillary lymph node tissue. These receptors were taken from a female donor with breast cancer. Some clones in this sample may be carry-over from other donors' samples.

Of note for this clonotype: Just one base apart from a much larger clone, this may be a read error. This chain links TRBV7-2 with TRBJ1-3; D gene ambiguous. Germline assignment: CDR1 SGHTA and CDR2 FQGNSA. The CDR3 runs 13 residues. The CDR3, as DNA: TGTGCCAGCAGCTTATCTGGTGGAGACACCATATATTTT. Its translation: CASSLSGGDTIYF.

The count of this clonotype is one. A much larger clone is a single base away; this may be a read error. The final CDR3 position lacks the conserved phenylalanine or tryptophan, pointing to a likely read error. The CDR3 loop reads CASNGRARLWQYL. CDR3 sequence (DNA): TGTGCCAGCAACGGCAGGGCGAGGCTATGGCAGTACTTG. The chain is built from TRBV6-1 and TRBJ2-7, with a possible D match to TRBD1 (5 bases). Trimming cost V 7 bases and J 9 bases, with 19 bases left between them. The CDR3 is 13 residues long. CDR1 MNHNS and CDR2 SASEGT come from the germline V gene.

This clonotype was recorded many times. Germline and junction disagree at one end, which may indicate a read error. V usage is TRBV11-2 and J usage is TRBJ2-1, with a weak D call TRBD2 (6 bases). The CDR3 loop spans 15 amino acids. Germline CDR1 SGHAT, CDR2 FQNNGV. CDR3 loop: CASSRTRDSNNEQFF. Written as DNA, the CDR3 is TGTGCCAGCAGCCGTACCCGGGACTCCAACAATGAGCAGTTCTTC.